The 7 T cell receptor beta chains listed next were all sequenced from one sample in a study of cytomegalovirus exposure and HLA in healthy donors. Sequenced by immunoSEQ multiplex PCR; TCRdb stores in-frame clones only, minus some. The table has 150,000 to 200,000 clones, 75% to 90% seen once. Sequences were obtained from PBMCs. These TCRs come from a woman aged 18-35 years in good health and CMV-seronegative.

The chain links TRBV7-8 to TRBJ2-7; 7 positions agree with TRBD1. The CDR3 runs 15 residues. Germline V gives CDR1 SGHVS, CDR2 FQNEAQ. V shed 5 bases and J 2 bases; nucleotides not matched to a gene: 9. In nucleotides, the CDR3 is TGTGCCAGCAGCACGGAATGGGACAGAACCTACGAGCAGTACTTC. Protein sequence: CASSTEWDRTYEQYF.

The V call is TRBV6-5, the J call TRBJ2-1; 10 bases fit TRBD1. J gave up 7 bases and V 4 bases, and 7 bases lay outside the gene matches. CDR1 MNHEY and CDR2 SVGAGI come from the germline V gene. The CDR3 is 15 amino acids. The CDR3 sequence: CASSWTGTGANEQFF. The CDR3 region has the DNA TGTGCCAGCAGTTGGACCGGGACAGGGGCGAATGAGCAGTTCTTC.

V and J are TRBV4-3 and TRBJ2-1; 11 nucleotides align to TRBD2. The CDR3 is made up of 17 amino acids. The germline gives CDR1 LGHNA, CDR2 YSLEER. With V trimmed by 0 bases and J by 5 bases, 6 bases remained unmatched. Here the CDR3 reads CASSQDSQLAGDNEQFF. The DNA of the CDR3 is TGCGCCAGCAGCCAAGATTCGCAACTAGCGGGAGACAATGAGCAGTTCTTC.

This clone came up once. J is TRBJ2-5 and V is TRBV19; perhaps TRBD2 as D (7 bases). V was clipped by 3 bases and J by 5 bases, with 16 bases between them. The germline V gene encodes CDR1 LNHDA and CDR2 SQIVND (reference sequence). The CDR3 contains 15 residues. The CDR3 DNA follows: TGTGCCAGTAGTATTGGGAGGGGGGTTGGCGAGACCCAGTACTTC. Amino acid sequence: CASSIGRGVGETQYF.

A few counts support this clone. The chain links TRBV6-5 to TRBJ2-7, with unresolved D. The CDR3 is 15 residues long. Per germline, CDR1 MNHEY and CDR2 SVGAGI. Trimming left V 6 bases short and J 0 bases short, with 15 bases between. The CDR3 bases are TGTGCCAGCAGCTCCACTACCCTTATCTCCTACGAGCAGTACTTC. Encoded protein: CASSSTTLISYEQYF.

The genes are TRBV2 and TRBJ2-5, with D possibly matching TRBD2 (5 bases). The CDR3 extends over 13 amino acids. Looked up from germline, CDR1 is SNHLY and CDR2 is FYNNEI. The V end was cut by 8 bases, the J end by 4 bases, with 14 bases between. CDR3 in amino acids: CASSPRELETQYF. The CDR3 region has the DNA TGTGCCAGCTCCCCTAGGGAGCTAGAGACCCAGTACTTC.

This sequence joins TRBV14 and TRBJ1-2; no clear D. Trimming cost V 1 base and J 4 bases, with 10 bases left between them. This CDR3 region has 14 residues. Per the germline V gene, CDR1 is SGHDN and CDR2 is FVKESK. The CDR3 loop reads CASSQVTFPYGYTF. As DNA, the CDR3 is TGTGCCAGCAGCCAAGTGACATTCCCCTATGGCTACACCTTC.